The clone carrying this TCR beta chain was detected only once. Its antigen remains unidentified. The germline gives CDR1 MDHEN, CDR2 SYDVKM. The germline V and J ends were trimmed by 1 base and 3 bases, with 7 bases remaining between them. The CDR3 sequence is 13 residues long. The data were obtained in a study of T cell responses to AZD1222 COVID-19 vaccine. On the study more broadly: Second-dose intervals of approximately 4 or approximately 12 weeks were pooled.

Notes on the study in general: Repertoire sampling occurred only after the peak T cell response. The donor cohort was predominantly white British with a female majority, and clonal diversity may have been underestimated.

Here immunoSEQ multiplex PCR was the method, and the copy in TCRdb shows in-frame clones only, minus some. Among more than 140,000 clones, more than 70% were seen once, and the ten largest hold 2.5% to 3%. The sequence was collected from an adult in good health. The specimen comprised peripheral blood, sampled on day 0 of AZD1222 vaccination. The chain joins TRBV28 to TRBJ2-7; D is unresolved. Here the CDR3 reads CASSLSPLYEQYF. The CDR3 DNA reads as TGTGCCAGCAGTTTATCTCCACTCTACGAGCAGTACTTC.